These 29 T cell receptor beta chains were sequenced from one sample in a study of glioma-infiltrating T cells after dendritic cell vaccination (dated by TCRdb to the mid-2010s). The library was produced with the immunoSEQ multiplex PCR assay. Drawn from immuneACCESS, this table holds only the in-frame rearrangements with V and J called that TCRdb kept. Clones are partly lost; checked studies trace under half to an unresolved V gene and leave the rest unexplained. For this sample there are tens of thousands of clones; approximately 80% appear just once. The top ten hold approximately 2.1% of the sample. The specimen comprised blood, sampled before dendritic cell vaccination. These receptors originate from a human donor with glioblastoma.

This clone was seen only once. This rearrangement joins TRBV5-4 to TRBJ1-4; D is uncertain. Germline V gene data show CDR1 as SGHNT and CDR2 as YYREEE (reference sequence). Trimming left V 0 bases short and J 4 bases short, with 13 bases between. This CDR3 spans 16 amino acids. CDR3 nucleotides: TGTGCCAGCAGCTTGGGAGGGCAACTTGGTAATGAAAAACTGTTTTTT. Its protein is CASSLGGQLGNEKLFF.

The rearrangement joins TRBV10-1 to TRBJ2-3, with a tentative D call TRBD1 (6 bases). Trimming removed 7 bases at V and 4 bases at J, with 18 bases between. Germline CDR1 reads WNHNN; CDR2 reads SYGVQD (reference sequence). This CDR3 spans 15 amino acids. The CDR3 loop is CASTPGHSAADTQYF. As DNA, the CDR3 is TGCGCCAGCACCCCGGGACACTCGGCGGCAGATACGCAGTATTTT.

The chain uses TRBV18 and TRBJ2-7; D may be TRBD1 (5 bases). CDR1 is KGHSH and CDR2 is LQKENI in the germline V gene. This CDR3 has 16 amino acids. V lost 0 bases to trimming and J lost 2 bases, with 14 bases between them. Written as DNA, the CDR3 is TGTGCCAGCTCACCACCGAGCCAGGGATCCCCCTACGAGCAGTACTTC. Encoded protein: CASSPPSQGSPYEQYF.

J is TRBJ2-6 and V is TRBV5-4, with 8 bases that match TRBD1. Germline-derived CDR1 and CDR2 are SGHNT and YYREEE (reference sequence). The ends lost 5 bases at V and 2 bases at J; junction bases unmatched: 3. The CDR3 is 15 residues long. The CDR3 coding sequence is TGTGCCAGCAGTACCAGGGGGCCTGGGGCCAACGTCCTGACTTTC. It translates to CASSTRGPGANVLTF.

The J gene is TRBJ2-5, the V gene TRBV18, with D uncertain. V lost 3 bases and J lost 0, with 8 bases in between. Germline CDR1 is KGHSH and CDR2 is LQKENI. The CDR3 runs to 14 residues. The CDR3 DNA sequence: TGTGCCAGCTCACCCGACACTTACCAAGAGACCCAGTACTTC. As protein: CASSPDTYQETQYF.

CDR3 amino acids: CASSPVGLSNQPQHF. The CDR3 DNA sequence: TGTGCCAGCTCACCGGTGGGCCTTAGCAATCAGCCCCAGCATTTT. The chain uses TRBV18 and TRBJ1-5; D remains unclear. The CDR3 extends over 15 amino acids. The germline gives CDR1 KGHSH, CDR2 LQKENI. V lost 3 bases to trimming and J lost 0 bases, with 9 bases between them.

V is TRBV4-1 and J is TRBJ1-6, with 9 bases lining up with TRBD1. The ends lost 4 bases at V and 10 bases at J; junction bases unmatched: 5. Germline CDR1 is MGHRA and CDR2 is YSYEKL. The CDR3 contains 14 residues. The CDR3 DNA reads TGCGCCAGCAGCCGGGACAGGGCAACCTCACCCCTCCACTTT. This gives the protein CASSRDRATSPLHF.

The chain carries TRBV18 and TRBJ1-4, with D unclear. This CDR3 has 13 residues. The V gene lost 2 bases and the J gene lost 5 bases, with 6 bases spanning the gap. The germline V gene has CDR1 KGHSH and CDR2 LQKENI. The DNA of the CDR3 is TGTGCCAGCTCACCAAATTCGAATGAAAAACTGTTTTTT. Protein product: CASSPNSNEKLFF.

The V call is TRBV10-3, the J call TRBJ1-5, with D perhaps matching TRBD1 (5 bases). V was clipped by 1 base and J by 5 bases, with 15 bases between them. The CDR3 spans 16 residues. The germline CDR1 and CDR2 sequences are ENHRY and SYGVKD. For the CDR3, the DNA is TGTGCCATCAGTGAGTTTGGGGGGTTTAATCATCAGCCCCAGCATTTT. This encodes CAISEFGGFNHQPQHF.

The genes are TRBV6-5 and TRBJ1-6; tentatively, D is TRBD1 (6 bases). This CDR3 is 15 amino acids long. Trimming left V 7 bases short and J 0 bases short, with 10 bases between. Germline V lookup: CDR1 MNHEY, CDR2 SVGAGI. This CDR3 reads CASKLDSSYNSPLHF. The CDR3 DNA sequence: TGTGCCAGCAAATTGGACAGCTCCTATAATTCACCCCTCCACTTT.

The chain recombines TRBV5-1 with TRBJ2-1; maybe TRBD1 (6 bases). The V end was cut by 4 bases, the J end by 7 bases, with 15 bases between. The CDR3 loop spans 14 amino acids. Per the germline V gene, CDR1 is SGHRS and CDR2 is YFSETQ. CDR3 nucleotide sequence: TGCGCCAGCAGCACGCCTGGGGGCCGGAATGAGCAGTTCTTC. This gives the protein CASSTPGGRNEQFF.

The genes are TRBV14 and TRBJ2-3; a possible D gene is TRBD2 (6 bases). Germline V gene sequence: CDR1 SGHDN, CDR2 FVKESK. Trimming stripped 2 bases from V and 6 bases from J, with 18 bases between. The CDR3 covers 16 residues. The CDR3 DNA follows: TGTGCCAGCAGCCAAACGATAGCGGCCCGTGGGGATACGCAGTATTTT. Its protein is CASSQTIAARGDTQYF.

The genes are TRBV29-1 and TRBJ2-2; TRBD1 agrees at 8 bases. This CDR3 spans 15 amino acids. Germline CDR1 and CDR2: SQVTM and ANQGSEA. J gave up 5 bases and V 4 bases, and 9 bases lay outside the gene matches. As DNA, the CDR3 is TGCAGCGTTGTAGGCCCAGACAGGGGTACCGGGGAGCTGTTTTTT. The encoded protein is CSVVGPDRGTGELFF.

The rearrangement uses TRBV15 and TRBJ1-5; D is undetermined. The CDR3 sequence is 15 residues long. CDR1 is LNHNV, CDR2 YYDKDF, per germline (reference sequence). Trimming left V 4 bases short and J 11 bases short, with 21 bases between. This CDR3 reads CATSKPFPSGWAQHF. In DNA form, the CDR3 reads TGTGCCACCAGCAAACCCTTCCCGTCCGGGTGGGCCCAGCATTTT.

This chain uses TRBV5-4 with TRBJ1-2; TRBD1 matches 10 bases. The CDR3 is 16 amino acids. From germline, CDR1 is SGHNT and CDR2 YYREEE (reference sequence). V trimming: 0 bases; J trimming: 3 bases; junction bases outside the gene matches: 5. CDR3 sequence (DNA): TGTGCCAGCAGCTTGGGTATGGGGACAGGGGACTATGGCTACACCTTC. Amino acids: CASSLGMGTGDYGYTF.

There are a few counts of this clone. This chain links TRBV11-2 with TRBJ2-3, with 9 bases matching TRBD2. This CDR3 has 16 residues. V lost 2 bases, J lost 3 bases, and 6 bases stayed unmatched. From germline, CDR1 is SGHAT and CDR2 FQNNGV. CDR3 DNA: TGTGCCAGCAGCTTATCCCCCAGCGGGAGGACAGATACGCAGTATTTT. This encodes CASSLSPSGRTDTQYF.

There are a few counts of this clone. The CDR3 sequence: CASSESHRGAYEQYV. The CDR3 DNA follows: TGTGCCAGCAGTGAATCCCACAGGGGGGCCTACGAGCAGTACGTC. The V gene is TRBV25-1, the J gene TRBJ2-7, with 8 bases that match TRBD1. Germline V gene data show CDR1 as MGHDK and CDR2 as SYGVNS. J lost 2 bases, V lost 1 base, and 4 bases had no gene match. The CDR3 extends over 15 amino acids.

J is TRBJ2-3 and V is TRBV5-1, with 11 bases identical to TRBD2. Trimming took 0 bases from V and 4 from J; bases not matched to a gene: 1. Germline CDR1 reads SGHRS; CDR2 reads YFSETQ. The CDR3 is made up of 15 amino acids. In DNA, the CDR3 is TGCGCCAGCAGCTTGGGGACTAGCGGGTCAGATACGCAGTATTTT. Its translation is CASSLGTSGSDTQYF.

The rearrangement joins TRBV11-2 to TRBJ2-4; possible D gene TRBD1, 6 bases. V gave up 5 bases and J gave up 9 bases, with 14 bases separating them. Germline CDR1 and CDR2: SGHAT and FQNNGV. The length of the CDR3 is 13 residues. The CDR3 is CASSPSGQLIQYF. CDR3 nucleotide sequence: TGTGCCAGCAGCCCCTCGGGACAACTCATTCAGTACTTC.

CDR3 region: CASSRVNTGELFF. CDR3 sequence (DNA): TGTGCCAGCAGCCGGGTGAACACCGGGGAGCTGTTTTTT. The rearrangement links TRBV7-2 to TRBJ2-2; D gene unclear. This CDR3 contains 13 residues. The V gene lost 5 bases and the J gene lost 1 base, with 5 bases spanning the gap. From germline, CDR1 is SGHTA and CDR2 FQGNSA.

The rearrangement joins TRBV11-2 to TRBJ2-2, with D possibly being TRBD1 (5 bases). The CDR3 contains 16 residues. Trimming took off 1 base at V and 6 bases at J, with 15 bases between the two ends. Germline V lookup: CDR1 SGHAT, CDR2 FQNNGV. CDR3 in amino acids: CASSLVPPTVAGELFF. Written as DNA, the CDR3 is TGTGCCAGCAGCTTAGTCCCCCCGACAGTGGCCGGGGAGCTGTTTTTT.

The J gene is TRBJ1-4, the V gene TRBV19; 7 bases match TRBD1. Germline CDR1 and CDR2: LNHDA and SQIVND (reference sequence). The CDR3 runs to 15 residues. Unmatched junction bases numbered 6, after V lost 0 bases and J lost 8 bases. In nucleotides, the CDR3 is TGTGCCAGTAGTATAGATTCCTACAGGGGAGAAAAACTGTTTTTT. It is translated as CASSIDSYRGEKLFF.

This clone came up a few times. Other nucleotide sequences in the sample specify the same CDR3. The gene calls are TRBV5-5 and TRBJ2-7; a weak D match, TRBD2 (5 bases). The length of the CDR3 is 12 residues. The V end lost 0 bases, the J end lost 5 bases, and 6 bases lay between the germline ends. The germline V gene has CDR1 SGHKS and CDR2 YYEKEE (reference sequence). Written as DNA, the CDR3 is TGTGCCAGCAGCTTGGCCGGGAACGAGCAGTACTTC. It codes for CASSLAGNEQYF.

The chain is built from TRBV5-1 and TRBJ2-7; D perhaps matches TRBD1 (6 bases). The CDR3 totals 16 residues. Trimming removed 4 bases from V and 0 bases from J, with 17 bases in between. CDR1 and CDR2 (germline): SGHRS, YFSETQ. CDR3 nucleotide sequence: TGCGCCAGCAGCCACACAGGGCCCTCAAGCTCCTACGAGCAGTACTTC. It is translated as CASSHTGPSSSYEQYF.

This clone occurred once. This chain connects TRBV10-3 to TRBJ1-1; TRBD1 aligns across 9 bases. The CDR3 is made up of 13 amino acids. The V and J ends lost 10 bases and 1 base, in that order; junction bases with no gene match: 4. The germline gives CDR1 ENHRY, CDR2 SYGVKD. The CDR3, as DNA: TGTGCCACCACGGGACAGGGGAACACTGAAGCTTTCTTT. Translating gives CATTGQGNTEAFF.

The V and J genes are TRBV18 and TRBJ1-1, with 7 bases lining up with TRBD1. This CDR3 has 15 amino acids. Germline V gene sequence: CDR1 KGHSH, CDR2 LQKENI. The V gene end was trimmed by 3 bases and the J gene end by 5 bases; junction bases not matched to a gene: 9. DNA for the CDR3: TGTGCCAGCTCACCGACAGGGCCCCGGGCGACTGAAGCTTTCTTT. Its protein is CASSPTGPRATEAFF.

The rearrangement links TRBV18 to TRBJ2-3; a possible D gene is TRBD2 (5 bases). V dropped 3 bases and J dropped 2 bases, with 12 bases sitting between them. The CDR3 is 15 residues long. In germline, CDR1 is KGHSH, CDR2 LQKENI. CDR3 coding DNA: TGTGCCAGCTCACCTGTGACGGGATACACAGATACGCAGTATTTT. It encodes CASSPVTGYTDTQYF.

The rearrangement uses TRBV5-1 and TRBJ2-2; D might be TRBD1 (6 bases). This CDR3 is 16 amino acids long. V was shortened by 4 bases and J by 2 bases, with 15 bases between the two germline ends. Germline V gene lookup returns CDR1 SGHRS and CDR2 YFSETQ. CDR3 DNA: TGCGCCAGCAGCCTGGGGGCCACGGGAAACACCGGGGAGCTGTTTTTT. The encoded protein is CASSLGATGNTGELFF.

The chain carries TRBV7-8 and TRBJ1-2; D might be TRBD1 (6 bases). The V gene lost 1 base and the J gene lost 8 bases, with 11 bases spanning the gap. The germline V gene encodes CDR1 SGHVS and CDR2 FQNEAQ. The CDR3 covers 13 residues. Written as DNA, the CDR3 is TGTGCCAGCAGCTTAGTCAGGGGAGAGGGCTACACCTTC. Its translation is CASSLVRGEGYTF.